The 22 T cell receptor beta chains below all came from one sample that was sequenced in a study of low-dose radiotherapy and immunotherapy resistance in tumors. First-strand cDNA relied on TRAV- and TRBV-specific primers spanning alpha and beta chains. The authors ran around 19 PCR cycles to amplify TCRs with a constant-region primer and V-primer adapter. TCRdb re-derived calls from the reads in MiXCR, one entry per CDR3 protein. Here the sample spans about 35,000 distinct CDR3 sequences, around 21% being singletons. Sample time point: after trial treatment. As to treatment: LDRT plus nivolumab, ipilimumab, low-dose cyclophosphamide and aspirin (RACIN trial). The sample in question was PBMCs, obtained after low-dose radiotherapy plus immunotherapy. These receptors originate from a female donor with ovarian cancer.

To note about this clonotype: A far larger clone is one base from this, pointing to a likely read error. The CDR3 bases are TGCGCCAGCAGTCCAAATAAGGCAGATGGGGAATACAATGAGCAGTACTTC. Translation: CASSPNKADGEYNEQYF. The chain combines TRBV23-1 with TRBJ2-7; D ambiguous. TRBV23-1 is an ORF for which the function is uncertain. V dropped 4 bases and J dropped 7 bases, with 26 bases sitting between them. The CDR3 loop spans 17 amino acids.

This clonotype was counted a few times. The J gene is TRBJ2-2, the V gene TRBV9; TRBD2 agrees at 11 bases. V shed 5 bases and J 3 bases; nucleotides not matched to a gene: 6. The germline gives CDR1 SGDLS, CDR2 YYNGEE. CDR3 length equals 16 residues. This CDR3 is CASSLSGGADTGELFF. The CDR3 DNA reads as TGTGCCAGCAGTCTTAGCGGGGGGGCCGACACCGGGGAGCTGTTTTTT.

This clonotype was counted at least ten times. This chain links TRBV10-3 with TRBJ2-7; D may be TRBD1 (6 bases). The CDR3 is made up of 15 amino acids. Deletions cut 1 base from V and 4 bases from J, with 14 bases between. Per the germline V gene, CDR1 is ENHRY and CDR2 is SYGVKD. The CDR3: CAISELAGATYEQYF. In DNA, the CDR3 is TGTGCCATCAGTGAGTTGGCAGGGGCAACATACGAGCAGTACTTC.

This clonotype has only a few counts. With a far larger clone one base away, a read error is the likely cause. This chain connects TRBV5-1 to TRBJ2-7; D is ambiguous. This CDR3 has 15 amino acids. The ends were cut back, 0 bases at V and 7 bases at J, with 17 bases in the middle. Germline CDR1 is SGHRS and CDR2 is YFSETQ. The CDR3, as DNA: TGCGCCAGCAGCTTGGCCCGTAGCTCCTACAATGAGCAGTACTTC. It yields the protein CASSLARSSYNEQYF.

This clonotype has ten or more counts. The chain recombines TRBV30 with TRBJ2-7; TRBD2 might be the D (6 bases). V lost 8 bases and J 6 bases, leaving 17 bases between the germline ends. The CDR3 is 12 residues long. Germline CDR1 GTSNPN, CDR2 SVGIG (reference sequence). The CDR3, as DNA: TGTGCCCATGGGAGGCGGCGTTTCGAGCAGTACTTC. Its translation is CAHGRRRFEQYF. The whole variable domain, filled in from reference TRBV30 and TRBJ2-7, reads SQTIHQWPATLVQPVGSPLSLECTVEGTSNPNLYWYRQAAGRGLQLLFYSVGIGQISSEVPQNLSASRPQDRQFILSSKKLLLSDSGFYLCAHGRRRFEQYFGPGTRLTVT.

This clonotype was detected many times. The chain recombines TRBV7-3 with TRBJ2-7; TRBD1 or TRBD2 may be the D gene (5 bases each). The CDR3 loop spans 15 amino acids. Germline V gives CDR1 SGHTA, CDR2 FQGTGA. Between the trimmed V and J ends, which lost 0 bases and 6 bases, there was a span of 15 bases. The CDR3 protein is CASSLTGTAMGEQYF. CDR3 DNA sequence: TGTGCCAGCAGCTTAACGGGGACCGCGATGGGCGAGCAGTACTTC.

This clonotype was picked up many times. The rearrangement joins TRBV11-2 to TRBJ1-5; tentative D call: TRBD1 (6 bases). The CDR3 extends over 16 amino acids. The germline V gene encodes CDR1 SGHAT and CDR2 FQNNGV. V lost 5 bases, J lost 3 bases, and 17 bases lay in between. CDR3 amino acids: CASSPDVGGLNQPQHF. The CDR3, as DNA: TGTGCCAGCAGCCCCGATGTTGGGGGGCTCAATCAGCCCCAGCATTTT.

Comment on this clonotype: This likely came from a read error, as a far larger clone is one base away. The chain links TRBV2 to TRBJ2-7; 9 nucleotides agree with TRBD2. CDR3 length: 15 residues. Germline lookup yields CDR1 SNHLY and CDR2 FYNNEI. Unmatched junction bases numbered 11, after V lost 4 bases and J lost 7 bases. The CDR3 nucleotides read TGTGCCAGCAGTGGGCTGACTAGCGGTTACAATGAGCAGTACTTC. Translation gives CASSGLTSGYNEQYF.

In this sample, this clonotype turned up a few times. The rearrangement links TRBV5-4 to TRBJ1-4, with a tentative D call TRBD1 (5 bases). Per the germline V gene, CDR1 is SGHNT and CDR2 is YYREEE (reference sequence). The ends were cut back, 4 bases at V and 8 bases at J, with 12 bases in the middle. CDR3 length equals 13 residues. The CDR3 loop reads CASSPIGGEKLFF. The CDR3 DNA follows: TGTGCCAGCAGCCCTATCGGGGGGGAAAAACTGTTTTTT.

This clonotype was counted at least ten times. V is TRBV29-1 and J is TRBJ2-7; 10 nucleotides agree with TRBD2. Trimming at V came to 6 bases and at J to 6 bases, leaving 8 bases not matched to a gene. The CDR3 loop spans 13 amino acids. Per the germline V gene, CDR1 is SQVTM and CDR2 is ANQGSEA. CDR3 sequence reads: CSVGASGRSEQYF. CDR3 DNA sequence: TGCAGCGTAGGGGCTAGCGGGAGATCCGAGCAGTACTTC.

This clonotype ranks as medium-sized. The CDR3 sequence: CSEKASGSEQFF. Here the CDR3 DNA reads TGCAGCGAGAAGGCTAGCGGTAGTGAGCAGTTCTTC. This chain joins TRBV29-1 and TRBJ2-1; 7 positions agree with TRBD2. The CDR3 has 12 residues. CDR1 SQVTM and CDR2 ANQGSEA come from the germline V gene. The junction had 9 bases not matched to a gene; V was cut back by 7 bases and J by 9 bases.

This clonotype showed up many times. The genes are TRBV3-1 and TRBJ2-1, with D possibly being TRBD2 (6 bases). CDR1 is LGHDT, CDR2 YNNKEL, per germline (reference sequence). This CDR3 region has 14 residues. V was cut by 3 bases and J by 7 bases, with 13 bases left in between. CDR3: CASSHTEGWNEQFF. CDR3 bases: TGTGCCAGCAGCCACACGGAGGGTTGGAATGAGCAGTTCTTC.

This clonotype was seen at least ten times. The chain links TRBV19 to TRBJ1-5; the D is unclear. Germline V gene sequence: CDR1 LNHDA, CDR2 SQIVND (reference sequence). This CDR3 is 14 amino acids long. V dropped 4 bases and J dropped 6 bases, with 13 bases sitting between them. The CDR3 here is CASSTNRHSQPQHF. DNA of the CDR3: TGTGCCAGTAGTACGAACAGACATTCTCAGCCCCAGCATTTT.

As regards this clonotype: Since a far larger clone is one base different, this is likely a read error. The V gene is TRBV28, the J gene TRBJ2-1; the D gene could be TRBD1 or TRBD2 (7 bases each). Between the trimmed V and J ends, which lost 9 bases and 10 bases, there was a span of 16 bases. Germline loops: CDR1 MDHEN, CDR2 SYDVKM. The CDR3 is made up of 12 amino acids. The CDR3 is CARSGGGYEQFF. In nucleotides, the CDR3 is TGTGCCAGGTCAGGGGGGGGCTACGAGCAGTTCTTC.

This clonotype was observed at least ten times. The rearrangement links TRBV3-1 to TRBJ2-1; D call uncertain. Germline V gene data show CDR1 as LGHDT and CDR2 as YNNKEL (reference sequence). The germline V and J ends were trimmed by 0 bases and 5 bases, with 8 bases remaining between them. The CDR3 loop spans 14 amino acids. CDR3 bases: TGTGCCAGCAGCCAAGAAACAGTAGACAATGAGCAGTTCTTC. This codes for CASSQETVDNEQFF.

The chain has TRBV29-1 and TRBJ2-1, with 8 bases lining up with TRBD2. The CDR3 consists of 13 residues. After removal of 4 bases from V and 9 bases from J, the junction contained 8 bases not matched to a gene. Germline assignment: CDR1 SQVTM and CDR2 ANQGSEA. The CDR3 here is CSVGWSGSGEQFF. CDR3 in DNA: TGCAGCGTTGGGTGGAGCGGGAGTGGTGAGCAGTTCTTC.

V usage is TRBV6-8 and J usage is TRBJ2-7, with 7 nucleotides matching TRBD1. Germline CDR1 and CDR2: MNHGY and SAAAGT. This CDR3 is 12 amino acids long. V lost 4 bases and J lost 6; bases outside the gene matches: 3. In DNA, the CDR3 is TGTGCCAGCAGTTTGGCAGGGGGCGAGCAGTACTTC. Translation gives CASSLAGGEQYF.

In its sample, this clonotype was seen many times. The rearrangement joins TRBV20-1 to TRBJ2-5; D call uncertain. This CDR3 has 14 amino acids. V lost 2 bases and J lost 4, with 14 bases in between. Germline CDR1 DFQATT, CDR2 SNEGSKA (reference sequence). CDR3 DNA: TGCAGTGCTAGAAAACCAAAGATTGGAGAGACCCAGTACTTC. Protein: CSARKPKIGETQYF.

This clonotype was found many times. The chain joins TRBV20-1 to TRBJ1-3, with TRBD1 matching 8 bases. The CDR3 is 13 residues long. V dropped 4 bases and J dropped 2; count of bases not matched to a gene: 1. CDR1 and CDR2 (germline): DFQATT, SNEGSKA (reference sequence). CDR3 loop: CSAMTGAGNTIYF. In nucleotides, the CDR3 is TGCAGTGCTATGACAGGGGCTGGAAACACCATATATTTT.

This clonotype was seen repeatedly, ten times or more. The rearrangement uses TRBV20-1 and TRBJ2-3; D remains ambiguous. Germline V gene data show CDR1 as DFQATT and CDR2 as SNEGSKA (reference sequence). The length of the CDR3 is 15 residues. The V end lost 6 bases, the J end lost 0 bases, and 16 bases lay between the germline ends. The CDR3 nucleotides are TGCAGTGCCCTTAGAACTATGGCTAGCACAGATACGCAGTATTTT. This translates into CSALRTMASTDTQYF.

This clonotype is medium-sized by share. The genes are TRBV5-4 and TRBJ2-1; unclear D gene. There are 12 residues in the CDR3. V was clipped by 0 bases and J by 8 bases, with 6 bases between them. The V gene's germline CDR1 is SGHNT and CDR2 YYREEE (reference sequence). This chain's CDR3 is CASSLEVDEQFF. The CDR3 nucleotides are TGTGCCAGCAGCTTGGAAGTGGATGAGCAGTTCTTC.

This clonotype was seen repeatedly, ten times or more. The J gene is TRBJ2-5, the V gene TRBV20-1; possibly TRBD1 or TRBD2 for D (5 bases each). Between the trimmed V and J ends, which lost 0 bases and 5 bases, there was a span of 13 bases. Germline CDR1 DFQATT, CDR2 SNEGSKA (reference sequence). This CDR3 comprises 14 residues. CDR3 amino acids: CSARDGTPRETQYF. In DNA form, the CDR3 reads TGCAGTGCTAGAGATGGGACCCCCAGGGAGACCCAGTACTTC.